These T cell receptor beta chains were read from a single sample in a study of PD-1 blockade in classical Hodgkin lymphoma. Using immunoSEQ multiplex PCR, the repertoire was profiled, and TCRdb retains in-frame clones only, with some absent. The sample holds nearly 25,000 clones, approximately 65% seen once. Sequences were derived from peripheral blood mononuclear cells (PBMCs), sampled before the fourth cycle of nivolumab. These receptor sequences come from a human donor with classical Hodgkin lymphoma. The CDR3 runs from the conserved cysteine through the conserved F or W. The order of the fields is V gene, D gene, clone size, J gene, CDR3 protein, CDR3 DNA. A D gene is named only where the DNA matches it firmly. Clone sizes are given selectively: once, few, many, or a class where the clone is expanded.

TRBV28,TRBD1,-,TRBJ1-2,CASSTTGVGYTF,TGTGCCAGCAGCACAACAGGGGTTGGCTACACCTTC
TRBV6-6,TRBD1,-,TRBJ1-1,CASNQQGATEAFF,TGTGCCAGCAACCAACAGGGGGCTACTGAAGCTTTCTTT
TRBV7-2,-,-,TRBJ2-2,CASSPDTGELFF,TGTGCCAGCAGTCCCGACACCGGGGAGCTGTTTTTT
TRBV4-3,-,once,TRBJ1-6,CASSQVLNSPLHF,TGCGCCAGCAGCCAAGTCCTAAATTCACCCCTCCACTTT
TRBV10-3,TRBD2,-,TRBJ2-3,CAISGGGSTDTQYF,TGTGCCATCAGTGGCGGGGGGAGCACAGATACGCAGTATTTT
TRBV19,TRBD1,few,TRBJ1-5,CASSIVTGGGQPQHF,TGTGCCAGTAGTATAGTAACAGGGGGCGGTCAGCCCCAGCATTTT
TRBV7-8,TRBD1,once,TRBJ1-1,CASSPRDRLLLGTEAFF,TGTGCCAGCAGCCCCAGGGACAGGCTCCTTTTGGGTACTGAAGCTTTCTTT
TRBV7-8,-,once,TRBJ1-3,CASSRQTSGNTIYF,TGTGCCAGCAGCCGTCAGACTAGTGGAAACACCATATATTTT
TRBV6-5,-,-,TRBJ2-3,CASSYSSGGGDTQYF,TGTGCCAGCAGTTACTCGAGTGGGGGTGGGGATACGCAGTATTTT
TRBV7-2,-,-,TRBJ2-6,CASSPISGANVLTF,TGTGCCAGCAGCCCGATCTCTGGGGCCAACGTCCTGACTTTC
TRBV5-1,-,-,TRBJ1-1,CASSLEGEPQVSAFF,TGCGCCAGCAGCTTGGAAGGGGAGCCTCAGGTTTCAGCTTTCTTT
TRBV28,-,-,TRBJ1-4,CASSVGGREKLFF,TGTGCCAGCAGTGTTGGGGGCCGGGAAAAACTGTTTTTT
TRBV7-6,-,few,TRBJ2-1,CASSPEGVNEQFF,TGTGCCAGCAGTCCGGAAGGCGTAAATGAGCAGTTCTTC
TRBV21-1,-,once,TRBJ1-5,CASTVGQEFYSNQPQHF,TGTGCCAGCACCGTGGGACAGGAGTTTTATAGCAATCAGCCCCAGCATTTT
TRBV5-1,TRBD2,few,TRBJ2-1,CASSSFGTSSSYNEQFF,TGCGCCAGCAGCTCCTTCGGGACTAGCTCGTCCTACAATGAGCAGTTCTTC
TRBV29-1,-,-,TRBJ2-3,CSVGGARDTQYF,TGCAGCGTTGGCGGGGCTCGGGATACGCAGTATTTT
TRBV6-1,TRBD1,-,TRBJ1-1,CASSRQGRGNTEAFF,TGTGCCAGCAGTCGACAGGGAAGGGGCAACACTGAAGCTTTCTTT